This is a list of T cell receptor beta chains from one sample in a study of blood T cells in healthy people across ages. A single record per CDR3 protein comes from TCRdb applying MiXCR to the 5' RACE reads. Counted here are 650,000 to 800,000 distinct CDR3 sequences, 40% to 50% occurring once; the ten biggest clones make up roughly 19%. Sequencing used blood. The receptors originated from a man aged 55 to 69 in good health. Each CDR3 is given with its conserved first and last residue. The D gene is left open where the match is weak. Rows give clone size only sometimes, using once, few, many, or a class for an expanded clone.

cdr3_nt cdr3_aa j_call clone_size v_call d_call
TGCAGTGCTAGACCTCCCTTGGGCAGGGCAAATGGCTACACCTTC CSARPPLGRANGYTF TRBJ1-2 many TRBV20-1 .
TGTGCCAGCAGCTCCTCCGGGGGTGTCTATGGCTACACCTTC CASSSSGGVYGYTF TRBJ1-2 many TRBV7-2 .
TGTGCCAGCAGCCCGCCAGGGGTTGCGGGGGGTACCTACGAGCAGTACTTC CASSPPGVAGGTYEQYF TRBJ2-7 . TRBV7-2 TRBD2
TGCGCCAGCTTAGATCAGCCCCAGCATTTT CASLDQPQHF TRBJ1-5 . TRBV5-1 .
TGTGCCAGCAGTTACTTCGATAGCAATCAGCCCCAGCATTTT CASSYFDSNQPQHF TRBJ1-5 once TRBV6-2/TRBV6-3 .
TGCAGTGCTAGAGATGGGCAGGGCGGGGGCAATCAGCCCCAGCATTTT CSARDGQGGGNQPQHF TRBJ1-5 . TRBV20-1 .
TGCAGTGCTAGAGGAAAGGACAGCCTGTCCTACAATGAGCAGTTCTTC CSARGKDSLSYNEQFF TRBJ2-1 . TRBV20-1 .
TGTGCCAGCAGCACAAGCCCGGGGGGGATCTATGGCTGCACCTTC CASSTSPGGIYGCTF TRBJ1-2 . TRBV28 .
TGCGCCAGCAGCTTGGGAGCGACCGGGACAACTGAAGCTTTCTTT CASSLGATGTTEAFF TRBJ1-1 . TRBV5-1 .
TGTGCCAGCAGTTTAACGGGGCAAGCTTTCTTT CASSLTGQAFF TRBJ1-1 . TRBV12-3/TRBV12-4 .
TGTGCCAGCAGCCCTCCTAGACAGGGGTCACCCCTCCACTTT CASSPPRQGSPLHF TRBJ1-6 . TRBV12-3/TRBV12-4 TRBD1
TGCGCCAGCAGCGAAGAGCCGACAGGCTCCTACGAGCAGTACTTC CASSEEPTGSYEQYF TRBJ2-7 few TRBV5-1 .
TGTGCCAGCAGCGTAGACGGGGGTGGCAATCAGCCCCAGCATTTT CASSVDGGGNQPQHF TRBJ1-5 few TRBV9 .
TGTGCCAGCAGCTTTGCGGATGAGCAGTTCTTC CASSFADEQFF TRBJ2-1 . TRBV11-2 .
TGCAGTGCTAAGTTCCCCAGGGTAGGGACGTATAGCAATCAGCCCCAGCATTTT CSAKFPRVGTYSNQPQHF TRBJ1-5 . TRBV20-1 .
TGTGCCAGCACCCCAGGGGGGGCAACTAATGAAAAACTGTTTTTT CASTPGGATNEKLFF TRBJ1-4 . TRBV7-9 TRBD1
TGTGCCAGCAGCGTCACGATAGGTGGAAACACCATATATTTT CASSVTIGGNTIYF TRBJ1-3 . TRBV7-2 .
TGCAGCGAAGGACTAGCGGGGGGAGGGTCCTGCAATGAGCAGTTCTTC CSEGLAGGGSCNEQFF TRBJ2-1 . TRBV29-1 TRBD2
TGCAGTGCTTTCGGGACAAACTATGGCTACACCTTC CSAFGTNYGYTF TRBJ1-2 . TRBV20-1 .
TGTGCCAGCACCAACCCAGGGGGCAGCGCCTACGAGCAGTACTTC CASTNPGGSAYEQYF TRBJ2-7 . TRBV6-2/TRBV6-3 TRBD1